This is a list of T cell receptor beta chains from one sample in a study of T cells after yellow fever vaccination. From the 5' RACE reads, TCRdb called clonotypes with MiXCR, one entry per CDR3 protein. The table records 300,000 to 450,000 distinct CDR3 sequences, 7% to 9% of them present only once. The sample consisted of PBMCs, taken about 49 days after the first yellow fever vaccination. The receptors were gathered from a man between 18 and 29 years old who received the YFV17D yellow fever vaccine. The CDR3 runs from the conserved cysteine through the conserved F or W. Each record gives: J gene, D gene, V gene, clone size, CDR3 DNA, CDR3 protein. The D gene is left open where the match is weak. For some rows the clone size is stated as once, few or many, or as a class when expanded; others skip it.

J gene: TRBJ1-1; D gene: TRBD1; V gene: TRBV6-1; clone size: .; CDR3 DNA: TGTGCCAGCACCTTACATGGGACAGATCACACTGAAGCTTTCTTT; CDR3 protein: CASTLHGTDHTEAFF
J gene: TRBJ1-6; D gene: TRBD1; V gene: TRBV5-1; clone size: .; CDR3 DNA: TGCGCCAGCAGCTCGGGACAGGATTCACCCCTCCACTTT; CDR3 protein: CASSSGQDSPLHF
J gene: TRBJ2-3; D gene: .; V gene: TRBV6-2/TRBV6-3; clone size: .; CDR3 DNA: TGTGCCAGCAGTGACCTCCCTCTAGTTGCAGATACGCAGTATTTT; CDR3 protein: CASSDLPLVADTQYF
J gene: TRBJ1-1; D gene: .; V gene: TRBV20-1; clone size: few; CDR3 DNA: TGCAGTGCTAGCTCCATGTGGACGGGCAACACTGAAGCTTTCTTT; CDR3 protein: CSASSMWTGNTEAFF
J gene: TRBJ2-5; D gene: TRBD1; V gene: TRBV15; clone size: many; CDR3 DNA: TGTGCCACCAGCAGAGATTATCCCGGGACAGGGGATGAGACCCAGTACTTC; CDR3 protein: CATSRDYPGTGDETQYF
J gene: TRBJ1-1; D gene: .; V gene: TRBV11-2; clone size: few; CDR3 DNA: TGTGCCAGCAGCTCCTCTAACCAGGCTGAAGCTTTCTTT; CDR3 protein: CASSSSNQAEAFF
J gene: TRBJ1-4; D gene: .; V gene: TRBV28; clone size: .; CDR3 DNA: TGTGCCAGCAGGCCTGGACAGTTTTCGGATGAAAAACTGTTTTTT; CDR3 protein: CASRPGQFSDEKLFF
J gene: TRBJ2-5; D gene: TRBD1; V gene: TRBV10-3; clone size: .; CDR3 DNA: TGTGCCTTCAGTCCCGGGACAGGGGGCCCTAAGTACCAAGAGACCCAGTACTTC; CDR3 protein: CAFSPGTGGPKYQETQYF
J gene: TRBJ1-1; D gene: TRBD1; V gene: TRBV18; clone size: few; CDR3 DNA: TGTGCCAGCTCAGTAACTCCGGGACAGGGGGATACTGAAGCTTTCTTT; CDR3 protein: CASSVTPGQGDTEAFF
J gene: TRBJ1-1; D gene: .; V gene: TRBV29-1; clone size: .; CDR3 DNA: TGCAGCGTTATCTTACCGAACACTGAAGCTTTCTTT; CDR3 protein: CSVILPNTEAFF
J gene: TRBJ2-5; D gene: .; V gene: TRBV10-3; clone size: many; CDR3 DNA: TGTGCCATCAGTGAGAGGCAGGGAAAAGAGACCCAGTACTTC; CDR3 protein: CAISERQGKETQYF
J gene: TRBJ2-3; D gene: .; V gene: TRBV5-4; clone size: few; CDR3 DNA: TGTGCCAGCAGCTCGCCGGGTAGCACAGATACGCAGTATTTT; CDR3 protein: CASSSPGSTDTQYF
J gene: TRBJ1-4; D gene: .; V gene: TRBV6-5; clone size: many; CDR3 DNA: TGTGCCAGCAGTTACCGGACAACCATTGAAAAACTGTTTTTT; CDR3 protein: CASSYRTTIEKLFF
J gene: TRBJ2-3; D gene: TRBD2; V gene: TRBV20-1; clone size: few; CDR3 DNA: TGCAGTGCTAGTTCGGGACTAGTGACAGATACGCAGTATTTT; CDR3 protein: CSASSGLVTDTQYF
J gene: TRBJ2-2; D gene: .; V gene: TRBV4-3; clone size: .; CDR3 DNA: TGCGCCAGCAGCCGGGTAGGACAGAGTCCGAACACCGGGGAGCTGTTTTTT; CDR3 protein: CASSRVGQSPNTGELFF
J gene: TRBJ2-2; D gene: TRBD1; V gene: TRBV6-1; clone size: .; CDR3 DNA: TGTGCCAGCACCTGGGACAGGGAACGTATGGACACCGGGGAGCTGTTTTTT; CDR3 protein: CASTWDRERMDTGELFF
J gene: TRBJ1-5; D gene: TRBD1; V gene: TRBV5-6; clone size: .; CDR3 DNA: TGTGCCAGCAGCTCGGCCGGGACAGGGGGTCAGCCCCAGCATTTT; CDR3 protein: CASSSAGTGGQPQHF
J gene: TRBJ2-7; D gene: .; V gene: TRBV6-1; clone size: .; CDR3 DNA: TGTGCCAGCAGCCAACGTGTCCGGTACGAGCAGTACTTC; CDR3 protein: CASSQRVRYEQYF
J gene: TRBJ1-1; D gene: .; V gene: TRBV10-3; clone size: .; CDR3 DNA: TGTGCCATCATGCAGGAGAGGAACACTGAAGCTTTCTTT; CDR3 protein: CAIMQERNTEAFF
J gene: TRBJ1-2; D gene: .; V gene: TRBV3-1; clone size: many; CDR3 DNA: TGTGCCAGCAGCCAAGATGCAGGGAACTATGGCTACACCTTC; CDR3 protein: CASSQDAGNYGYTF
J gene: TRBJ1-6; D gene: TRBD1; V gene: TRBV5-1; clone size: .; CDR3 DNA: TGCGCCAGCAGTTGGACAGGGGCGGATAATTCACCCCTCCACTTT; CDR3 protein: CASSWTGADNSPLHF
J gene: TRBJ1-2; D gene: .; V gene: TRBV5-1; clone size: .; CDR3 DNA: TGCGCCAGCAGCCCCGGCCCGGGCTCCTATGGCTACACCTTC; CDR3 protein: CASSPGPGSYGYTF
J gene: TRBJ2-7; D gene: .; V gene: TRBV7-9; clone size: many; CDR3 DNA: TGTGCCAGCAGCTCTGGAATGGGGGAGTCCTACGAGCAGTACTTC; CDR3 protein: CASSSGMGESYEQYF
J gene: TRBJ1-4; D gene: TRBD1; V gene: TRBV28; clone size: .; CDR3 DNA: TGTGCCAGCAGAGCGGGACAGGGCTATGAAAAACTGTTTTTT; CDR3 protein: CASRAGQGYEKLFF
J gene: TRBJ1-5; D gene: .; V gene: TRBV9; clone size: .; CDR3 DNA: TGTGCCAGCAGCGTAAATGGTGGTAGCAATCAGCCCCAGCATTTT; CDR3 protein: CASSVNGGSNQPQHF
J gene: TRBJ2-5; D gene: .; V gene: TRBV20-1; clone size: .; CDR3 DNA: TGCAGTGCTCTGGAGGGGGTTCTTCAAGAGACCCAGTACTTC; CDR3 protein: CSALEGVLQETQYF
J gene: TRBJ1-5; D gene: .; V gene: TRBV6-5; clone size: .; CDR3 DNA: TGTGCCAGCAGTTACTCGACAGGAACTAATCAGCCCCAGCATTTT; CDR3 protein: CASSYSTGTNQPQHF
J gene: TRBJ2-1; D gene: .; V gene: TRBV2; clone size: few; CDR3 DNA: TGTGCCAGCAGGGGTTGGGATGAGCAGTTCTTC; CDR3 protein: CASRGWDEQFF
J gene: TRBJ1-5; D gene: TRBD1; V gene: TRBV12-3/TRBV12-4; clone size: few; CDR3 DNA: TGTGCCAGCAGAAGGACAGGGGAAACGCCCCAGCATTTT; CDR3 protein: CASRRTGETPQHF
J gene: TRBJ2-5; D gene: .; V gene: TRBV11-1; clone size: many; CDR3 DNA: TGTGCCAGCAGCCCGGGGAATGAGGTTGGGACCCAGTACTTC; CDR3 protein: CASSPGNEVGTQYF
J gene: TRBJ2-7; D gene: .; V gene: TRBV27; clone size: .; CDR3 DNA: TGTGCCAGCAGTGGGGGAAACAGCATGGTTCTATACGAGCAGTACTTC; CDR3 protein: CASSGGNSMVLYEQYF
J gene: TRBJ2-6; D gene: .; V gene: TRBV19; clone size: .; CDR3 DNA: TGTGCCAGTAGCAGCAGGGGTTCTGGGGCCAACGTCCTGACTTTC; CDR3 protein: CASSSRGSGANVLTF
J gene: TRBJ1-4; D gene: .; V gene: TRBV29-1; clone size: .; CDR3 DNA: TGCAGCGTTGCCAGGGGTACGGCTAATGAAAAACTGTTTTTT; CDR3 protein: CSVARGTANEKLFF
J gene: TRBJ2-7; D gene: .; V gene: TRBV3-1; clone size: .; CDR3 DNA: TGTGCCAGCAGCCAAGCGGGGAAGAGCTACGAGCAGTACTTC; CDR3 protein: CASSQAGKSYEQYF
J gene: TRBJ1-2; D gene: .; V gene: TRBV4-3; clone size: .; CDR3 DNA: TGCGCCAGCAGCCAAGGCCCGATAACAGGGATAGCTAACTATGGCTACACCTTC; CDR3 protein: CASSQGPITGIANYGYTF
J gene: TRBJ1-1; D gene: TRBD1; V gene: TRBV7-6; clone size: many; CDR3 DNA: TGTGCCAGCAGCTTAATAGCAGGGGGCTCGGACACTGAAGCTTTCTTT; CDR3 protein: CASSLIAGGSDTEAFF
J gene: TRBJ2-1; D gene: .; V gene: TRBV4-1; clone size: few; CDR3 DNA: TGCGCCAGCAGCCAGTCGACAGAAAGCAATGAGCAGTTCTTC; CDR3 protein: CASSQSTESNEQFF
J gene: TRBJ1-2; D gene: .; V gene: TRBV4-3; clone size: few; CDR3 DNA: TGCGCCAGCAGCGATCAGCCAGGGCGAGCTAACTATGGCTACACCTTC; CDR3 protein: CASSDQPGRANYGYTF
J gene: TRBJ2-5; D gene: TRBD1; V gene: TRBV7-9; clone size: few; CDR3 DNA: TGTGCCAGCAGCACCCAACAGGGGGCCAAGAAAGAGACCCAGTACTTC; CDR3 protein: CASSTQQGAKKETQYF
J gene: TRBJ2-5; D gene: TRBD1; V gene: TRBV9; clone size: many; CDR3 DNA: TGTGCCAGCAGCGAGGGACAGGGAATACAAGAGACCCAGTACTTC; CDR3 protein: CASSEGQGIQETQYF
J gene: TRBJ1-4; D gene: .; V gene: TRBV5-1; clone size: .; CDR3 DNA: TGCGCCAGCAGCTTGGGATCCCTTGCGACTAATGAAAAACTGTTTTTT; CDR3 protein: CASSLGSLATNEKLFF
J gene: TRBJ2-3; D gene: .; V gene: TRBV4-3; clone size: many; CDR3 DNA: TGCGCCAGCAGCCAAGATCTTGATACGCAGTATTTT; CDR3 protein: CASSQDLDTQYF
J gene: TRBJ2-4; D gene: TRBD2; V gene: TRBV4-1; clone size: many; CDR3 DNA: TGCGCCAGCAGCCGGGGACTAGTGGGGAACATTCAGTACTTC; CDR3 protein: CASSRGLVGNIQYF
J gene: TRBJ2-3; D gene: TRBD2; V gene: TRBV20-1; clone size: few; CDR3 DNA: TGCAGTGCTAGAGACCTCGGGGGGAGCACAGATACGCAGTATTTT; CDR3 protein: CSARDLGGSTDTQYF
J gene: TRBJ2-5; D gene: .; V gene: TRBV7-9; clone size: few; CDR3 DNA: TGTGCCAGCAGCTTATTAGGGCCGTCGGAAGCCCAAGAGACCCAGTACTTC; CDR3 protein: CASSLLGPSEAQETQYF
J gene: TRBJ2-5; D gene: .; V gene: TRBV5-1; clone size: .; CDR3 DNA: TGCGCCAGCAGCTTAACACCCCAAGAGACCCAGTACTTC; CDR3 protein: CASSLTPQETQYF
J gene: TRBJ2-5; D gene: .; V gene: TRBV10-3; clone size: many; CDR3 DNA: TGTGCCATCAGTGATGGGTTAACCCAGTACTTC; CDR3 protein: CAISDGLTQYF
J gene: TRBJ2-1; D gene: TRBD2; V gene: TRBV4-1; clone size: few; CDR3 DNA: TGCGCCAGCAGCCAAGACCCCGGACTAGCGGGGGTCGGTGAGCAGTTCTTC; CDR3 protein: CASSQDPGLAGVGEQFF
J gene: TRBJ2-4; D gene: .; V gene: TRBV6-5; clone size: many; CDR3 DNA: TGTGCCAGCAGTTCCCACTTAGCCAAAAACATTCAGTACTTC; CDR3 protein: CASSSHLAKNIQYF
J gene: TRBJ2-3; D gene: .; V gene: TRBV10-3; clone size: few; CDR3 DNA: TGTGCCATCAGTGAGCCGGGACTGACAGATACGCAGTATTTT; CDR3 protein: CAISEPGLTDTQYF
J gene: TRBJ2-3; D gene: .; V gene: TRBV7-2; clone size: .; CDR3 DNA: TGTGCCAGCAGCCCGTTCGGAGATACGCAGTATTTT; CDR3 protein: CASSPFGDTQYF
J gene: TRBJ2-7; D gene: TRBD1; V gene: TRBV30; clone size: few; CDR3 DNA: TGTGCCTGGAGTAACAGGGGGCTCTTCTACGAGCAGTACTTC; CDR3 protein: CAWSNRGLFYEQYF
J gene: TRBJ2-5; D gene: .; V gene: TRBV5-1; clone size: few; CDR3 DNA: TGCGCCAGCAGCTTGGCCGACCCGCACCGGGAGACCCAGTACTTC; CDR3 protein: CASSLADPHRETQYF
J gene: TRBJ1-1; D gene: .; V gene: TRBV7-2; clone size: many; CDR3 DNA: TGTGCCAGCAGCTTAGGGAGAAACACTGAAGCTTTCTTT; CDR3 protein: CASSLGRNTEAFF